Listed here are 12 T cell receptor beta chains from one sample, sequenced in a study of human T cells and chemical hapten exposure. Total RNA was extracted from unfractionated whole blood. TCRdb ran MiXCR on the 5' RACE reads and lists one entry per CDR3 protein. This sample has 110,000 or so distinct CDR3 sequences, with 15% to 20% found just once. These receptors were obtained from a human donor in good health.

V is TRBV16 and J is TRBJ1-4; D is unclear. The germline V and J ends were trimmed by 3 bases and 3 bases, with 23 bases remaining between them. CDR1 KGHSY and CDR2 FQNENV come from the germline V gene. The CDR3 runs to 19 residues. The CDR3 here is CASSHLAGSRGGSNEKLFF. Written as DNA, the CDR3 is TGTGCCAGCAGCCACCTAGCCGGGTCTAGAGGCGGTTCTAATGAAAAACTGTTTTTT.

The sample holds a few counts of this clonotype. This chain uses TRBV5-1 with TRBJ2-1; D uncertain. This CDR3 has 18 amino acids. The germline V gene has CDR1 SGHRS and CDR2 YFSETQ. V was shortened by 0 bases and J by 0 bases, with 16 bases between the two germline ends. As DNA, the CDR3 is TGCGCCAGCAGCTTGGTCGCCGGACGCCCCAGCTCCTACAATGAGCAGTTCTTC. Residues: CASSLVAGRPSSYNEQFF.

There are many counts of this clonotype. J is TRBJ1-4 and V is TRBV29-1; 9 bases line up with TRBD1. V trimming: 3 bases; J trimming: 5 bases; junction bases outside the gene matches: 1. The CDR3 has 13 residues. Germline V lookup: CDR1 SQVTM, CDR2 ANQGSEA. CDR3 sequence: CSVDGQGNEKLFF. CDR3 nucleotide sequence: TGCAGCGTTGATGGACAGGGGAATGAAAAACTGTTTTTT.

The chain joins TRBV4-2 to TRBJ2-2; 7 nucleotides match TRBD2. This CDR3 region has 16 residues. Germline V CDR1 and CDR2: LGHNA, YNFKEQ. V was clipped by 2 bases and J by 3 bases; unmatched bases: 6. CDR3 nucleotides: TGTGCCAGCAGCCAACTCGTTGGGGGGGACACCGGGGAGCTGTTTTTT. Its protein is CASSQLVGGDTGELFF.

This chain joins TRBV27 and TRBJ1-5; D remains ambiguous. Germline CDR1 MNHEY, CDR2 SMNVEV (reference sequence). V gave up 0 bases and J gave up 0 bases, with 9 bases separating them. The CDR3 contains 16 residues. CDR3 nucleotide sequence: TGTGCCAGCAGTTTATCGGCAGGCCTTAGCAATCAGCCCCAGCATTTT. It encodes CASSLSAGLSNQPQHF.

V gene TRBV28 combines with J gene TRBJ1-2, with a tentative D call TRBD1 (5 bases). Between the trimmed V and J ends, which lost 7 bases and 4 bases, there was a span of 10 bases. CDR1 MDHEN and CDR2 SYDVKM come from the germline V gene. CDR3 size: 12 residues. CDR3 sequence reads: CASTRDSYGYTF. In DNA form, the CDR3 reads TGTGCCAGCACCCGAGACAGCTATGGCTACACCTTC.

This clonotype was counted only a few times. The rearrangement uses TRBV5-1 and TRBJ1-1; D gene unclear. The CDR3 totals 14 residues. Per the germline V gene, CDR1 is SGHRS and CDR2 is YFSETQ. The V gene lost 4 bases and the J gene lost 1 base, with 11 bases spanning the gap. CDR3 DNA: TGCGCCAGCAGCATGAGAGGTCAGAACACTGAAGCTTTCTTT. Amino acids: CASSMRGQNTEAFF.

This clonotype was observed a few times. The chain combines TRBV6-1 with TRBJ2-5; D may be TRBD2 (7 bases). This CDR3 comprises 13 residues. The germline CDR1 and CDR2 sequences are MNHNS and SASEGT. Trimming cost V 6 bases and J 5 bases, with 13 bases left between them. This CDR3 reads CASRRGPGETQYF. CDR3 DNA sequence: TGTGCCAGCAGGCGGGGGCCGGGGGAGACCCAGTACTTC.

The chain's CDR3 is CASSFFAGGTVNTEAFF. As DNA, the CDR3 is TGTGCCAGCAGCTTCTTTGCAGGGGGGACGGTGAACACTGAAGCTTTCTTT. The chain couples TRBV7-8 to TRBJ1-1; 7 bases are a match to TRBD1. With V trimmed by 3 bases and J by 0 bases, 10 bases remained unmatched. The CDR3 has 17 residues. Germline assignment: CDR1 SGHVS and CDR2 FQNEAQ.

This chain joins TRBV19 and TRBJ2-1; D is unclear. Germline CDR1 reads LNHDA; CDR2 reads SQIVND (reference sequence). The CDR3 is 13 residues long. Trimming removed 3 bases at V and 9 bases at J, with 12 bases between. For the CDR3, the DNA is TGTGCCAGTAGTATCCCGCCCCCGGCTGAGCAGTTCTTC. Translating it yields CASSIPPPAEQFF.

The chain employs TRBV28 and TRBJ1-1; weak D call: TRBD1 (6 bases). Germline CDR1 MDHEN, CDR2 SYDVKM. This CDR3 region has 15 residues. V shed 6 bases and J shed 0 bases, with 14 bases lying between them. CDR3 sequence reads: CASSRPGTMNTEAFF. Written as DNA, the CDR3 is TGTGCCAGCAGCCGCCCCGGGACAATGAACACTGAAGCTTTCTTT.

In this sample, this clonotype turned up a few times. In nucleotides, the CDR3 is TGTGCCAGCAGCTTAGATGGTCCGGACAGATTTCTAGCCAAAAACATTCAGTACTTC. This encodes CASSLDGPDRFLAKNIQYF. The chain uses TRBV7-2 and TRBJ2-4; tentative D call: TRBD1 (6 bases). Germline values: CDR1 SGHTA, CDR2 FQGNSA. Trimming stripped 1 base from V and 0 bases from J, with 19 bases between. This CDR3 contains 19 residues.